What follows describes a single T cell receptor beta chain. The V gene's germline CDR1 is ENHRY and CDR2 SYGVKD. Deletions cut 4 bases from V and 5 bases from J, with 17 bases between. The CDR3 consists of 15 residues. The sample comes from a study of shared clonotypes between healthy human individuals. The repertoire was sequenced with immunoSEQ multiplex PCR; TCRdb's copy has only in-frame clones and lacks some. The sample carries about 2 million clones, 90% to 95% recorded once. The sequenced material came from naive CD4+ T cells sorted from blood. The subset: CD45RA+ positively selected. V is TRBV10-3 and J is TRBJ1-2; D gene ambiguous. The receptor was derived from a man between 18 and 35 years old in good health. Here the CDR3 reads CAISGGMLAGYGYTF. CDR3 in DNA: TGTGCCATCAGTGGGGGAATGTTAGCGGGGTATGGCTACACCTTC.